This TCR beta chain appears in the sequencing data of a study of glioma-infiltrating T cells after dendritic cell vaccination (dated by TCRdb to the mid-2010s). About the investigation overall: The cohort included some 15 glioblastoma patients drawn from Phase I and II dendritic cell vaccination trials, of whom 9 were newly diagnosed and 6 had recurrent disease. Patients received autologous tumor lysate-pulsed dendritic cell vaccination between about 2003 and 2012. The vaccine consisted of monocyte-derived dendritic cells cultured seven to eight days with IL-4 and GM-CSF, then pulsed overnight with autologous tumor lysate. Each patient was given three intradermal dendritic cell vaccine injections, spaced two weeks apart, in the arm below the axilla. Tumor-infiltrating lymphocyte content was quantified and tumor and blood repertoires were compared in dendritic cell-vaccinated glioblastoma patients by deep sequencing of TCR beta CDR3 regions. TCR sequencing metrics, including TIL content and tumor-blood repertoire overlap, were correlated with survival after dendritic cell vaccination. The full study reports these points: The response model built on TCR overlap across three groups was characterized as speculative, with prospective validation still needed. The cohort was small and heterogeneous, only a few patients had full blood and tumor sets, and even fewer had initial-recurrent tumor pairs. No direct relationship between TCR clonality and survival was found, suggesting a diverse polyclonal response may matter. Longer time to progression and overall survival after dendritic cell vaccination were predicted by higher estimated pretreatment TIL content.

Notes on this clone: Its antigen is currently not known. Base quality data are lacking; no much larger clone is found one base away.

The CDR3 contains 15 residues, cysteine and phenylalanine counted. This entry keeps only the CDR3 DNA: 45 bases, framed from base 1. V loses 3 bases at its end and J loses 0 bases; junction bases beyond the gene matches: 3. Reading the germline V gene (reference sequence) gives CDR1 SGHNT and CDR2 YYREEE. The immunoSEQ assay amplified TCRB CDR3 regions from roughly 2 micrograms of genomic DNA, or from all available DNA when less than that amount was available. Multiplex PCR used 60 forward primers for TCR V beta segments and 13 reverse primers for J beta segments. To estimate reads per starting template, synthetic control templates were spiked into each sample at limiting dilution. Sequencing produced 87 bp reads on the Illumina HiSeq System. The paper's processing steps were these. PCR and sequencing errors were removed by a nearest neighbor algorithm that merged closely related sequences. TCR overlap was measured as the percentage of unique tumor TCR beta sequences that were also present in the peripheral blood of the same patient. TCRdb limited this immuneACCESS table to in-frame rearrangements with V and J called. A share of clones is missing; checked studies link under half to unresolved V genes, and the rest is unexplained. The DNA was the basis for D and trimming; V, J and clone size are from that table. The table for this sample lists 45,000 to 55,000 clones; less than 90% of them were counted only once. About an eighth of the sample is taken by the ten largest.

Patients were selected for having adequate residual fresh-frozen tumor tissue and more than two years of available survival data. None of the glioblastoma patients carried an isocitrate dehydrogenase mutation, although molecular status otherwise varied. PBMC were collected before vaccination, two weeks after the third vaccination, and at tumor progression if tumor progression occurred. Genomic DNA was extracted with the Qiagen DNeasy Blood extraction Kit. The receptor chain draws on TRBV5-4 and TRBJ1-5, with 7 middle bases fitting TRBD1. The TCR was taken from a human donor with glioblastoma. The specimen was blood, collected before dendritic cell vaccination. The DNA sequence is TGTGCCAGCAGCTCAGGGGGTTATAGCAATCAGCCCCAGCATTTT. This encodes CASSSGGYSNQPQHF.